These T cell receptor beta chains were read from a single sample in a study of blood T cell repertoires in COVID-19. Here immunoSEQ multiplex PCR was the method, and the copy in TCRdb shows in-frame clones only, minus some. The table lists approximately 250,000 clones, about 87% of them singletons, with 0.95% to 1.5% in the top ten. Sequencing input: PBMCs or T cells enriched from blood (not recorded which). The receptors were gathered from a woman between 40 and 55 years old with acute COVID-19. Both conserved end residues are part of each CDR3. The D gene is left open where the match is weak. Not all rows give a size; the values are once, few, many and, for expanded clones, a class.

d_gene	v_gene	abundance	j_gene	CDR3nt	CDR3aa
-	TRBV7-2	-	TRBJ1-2	TGTGCCAGCAGCTATACACCGGACAGCTATGGCTACACCTTC	CASSYTPDSYGYTF
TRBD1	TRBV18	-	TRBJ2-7	TGTGCCAGCTCGCCTCCATCACAGGGGAGCTCCTACGAGCAGTACTTC	CASSPPSQGSSYEQYF
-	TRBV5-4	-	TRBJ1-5	TGTGCCAGCAGCTTGGGGGCGGGGGACCAGCCCCAGCATTTT	CASSLGAGDQPQHF
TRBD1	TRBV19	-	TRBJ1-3	TGTGCCAGTAGTACAGGGACAGGGGCTGGAAACACCATATATTTT	CASSTGTGAGNTIYF
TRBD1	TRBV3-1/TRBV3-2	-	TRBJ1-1	TGTGCCAGCAGCCTAAAGAAGGACAGGGACACTGAAGCTTTCTTT	CASSLKKDRDTEAFF
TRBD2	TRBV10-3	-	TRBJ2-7	TGTGCCATCAGTGAGCCTCGGACTAGCGGGGTCTACGAGCAGTACTTC	CAISEPRTSGVYEQYF
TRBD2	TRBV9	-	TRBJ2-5	TGTGCCAGCAGCGCACGGACTAGCGGGATCCAAGAGACCCAGTACTTC	CASSARTSGIQETQYF
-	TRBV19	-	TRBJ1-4	TGTGCCAGTAGTACTCAACGGAATGAAAAACTGTTTTTT	CASSTQRNEKLFF
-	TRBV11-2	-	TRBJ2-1	TGTGCCAGCAGCATAGGCGGGCTCCTAAACAATGAGCAGTTCTTC	CASSIGGLLNNEQFF
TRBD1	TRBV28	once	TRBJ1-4	TGTGCCAGCAGTGGGGACAGCTTGGAGGAAAAACTGTTTTTT	CASSGDSLEEKLFF
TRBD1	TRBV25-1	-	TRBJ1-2	TGTGCCAGCAGTGAATGGGACAGCCTTAACTATGGCTACACCTTC	CASSEWDSLNYGYTF
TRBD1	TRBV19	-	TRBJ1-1	TGTGCCAGTAGCAACTTACCGACAGGGTTTACTGAAGCTTTCTTT	CASSNLPTGFTEAFF
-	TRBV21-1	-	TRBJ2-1	TGTGCCAGCAGCAAAAGGACTGCCTCCTACAATGAGCAGTTCTTC	CASSKRTASYNEQFF
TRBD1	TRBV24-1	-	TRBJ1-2	TGTGCCACCAGTGATGCGGACAGGGAGGGCTACACCTTC	CATSDADREGYTF